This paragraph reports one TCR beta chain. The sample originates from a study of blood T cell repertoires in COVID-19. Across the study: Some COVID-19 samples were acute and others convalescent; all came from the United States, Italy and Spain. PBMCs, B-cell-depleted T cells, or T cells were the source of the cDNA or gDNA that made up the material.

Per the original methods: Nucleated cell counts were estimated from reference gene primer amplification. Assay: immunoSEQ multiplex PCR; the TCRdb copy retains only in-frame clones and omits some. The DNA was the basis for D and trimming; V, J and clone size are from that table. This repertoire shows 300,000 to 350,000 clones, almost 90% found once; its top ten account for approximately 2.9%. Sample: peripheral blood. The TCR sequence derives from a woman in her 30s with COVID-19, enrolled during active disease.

CDR3 coding DNA: TGTGCCACCAGCAGAGATTACATAGGGACAGGGGAACGCGAGCAGTACTTC. Its protein is CATSRDYIGTGEREQYF. The genes are TRBV15 and TRBJ2-7; 10 bases are shared with TRBD1. Losses at the gene ends were 0 bases for V and 6 bases for J; bases not matched to a gene: 11. CDR1 and CDR2 from the germline V gene are LNHNV and YYDKDF (reference sequence). The CDR3 spans 17 residues.